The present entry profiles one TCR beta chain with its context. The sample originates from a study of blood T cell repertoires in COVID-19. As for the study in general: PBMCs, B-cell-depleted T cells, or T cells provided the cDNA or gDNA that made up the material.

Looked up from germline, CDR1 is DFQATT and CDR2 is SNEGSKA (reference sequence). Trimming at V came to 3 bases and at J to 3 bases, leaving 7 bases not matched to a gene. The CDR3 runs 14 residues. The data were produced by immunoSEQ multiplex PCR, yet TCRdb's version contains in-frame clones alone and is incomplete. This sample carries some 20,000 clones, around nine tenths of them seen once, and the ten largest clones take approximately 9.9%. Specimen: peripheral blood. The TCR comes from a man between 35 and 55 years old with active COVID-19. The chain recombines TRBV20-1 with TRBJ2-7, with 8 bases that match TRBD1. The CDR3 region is CSASGDRGIYEQYF. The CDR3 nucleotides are TGCAGTGCTAGTGGAGACAGGGGAATCTACGAGCAGTACTTC.